This entry lists 10 T cell receptor beta chains sequenced from one sample in a study of blood T cells in healthy people across ages (dated by TCRdb to about 2015). The library was prepared using 5' RACE. The reads were generated on an Illumina HiSeq 2500. A second PCR of about 6 to 11 cycles was run with a J-beta primer mix and a sample-barcoded 5' primer. The public reads were run again by TCRdb, first through fastp at Q25 and then through MiXCR, and only productive beta chains were kept. Each record represents a unique CDR3 protein, reported with the most common genes and DNA among its rows. This sample gives roughly 1,500,000 distinct CDR3 sequences in total; around 39% of them show up just once. Around 8% of the sample goes to the ten largest clones. Sequenced input: blood. Receptors originate from a woman aged 18-29 years in good health.

The chain uses TRBV10-3 and TRBJ1-5; TRBD1 is a possible D gene (6 bases). The CDR3 has 14 residues. CDR1 and CDR2 from the germline V gene are ENHRY and SYGVKD. The germline V and J ends were trimmed by 2 bases and 3 bases, with 8 bases remaining between them. The CDR3 is CAISEGGANQPQHF. As DNA, the CDR3 is TGTGCCATCAGTGAGGGGGGGGCCAATCAGCCCCAGCATTTT.

The sample holds a few counts of this clonotype. CDR3 region: CSAPQYNEQFF. For the CDR3, the DNA is TGCAGTGCCCCGCAGTACAATGAGCAGTTCTTC. The chain carries TRBV20-1 and TRBJ2-1; no firm D call. In germline, CDR1 is DFQATT, CDR2 SNEGSKA (reference sequence). There are 11 residues in the CDR3. Trimming took off 6 bases at V and 4 bases at J, with 7 bases between the two ends.

This clonotype was seen more than once but under ten times. The chain carries TRBV13 and TRBJ2-7, with 10 bases fitting TRBD1. The trim removed 5 bases at V and 8 bases at J, leaving 9 bases unmatched. Germline V gives CDR1 PRHDT, CDR2 FYEKMQ (reference sequence). This CDR3 spans 14 amino acids. The CDR3 DNA follows: TGTGCCAGCAGCATCACCGGGACAGGGGATAAGCAGTACTTC. It codes for CASSITGTGDKQYF.

Concerning this clonotype: Germline is not matched at one junction end, which may reflect a read error. The chain is built from TRBV3-1 and TRBJ2-1; D remains unclear. Germline V lookup: CDR1 LGHDT, CDR2 YNNKEL (reference sequence). This CDR3 is built from 15 residues. CDR3 nucleotides: TGTGCCGGCAGCCAAGAGTCAGTACCGAACAATGAGCAGTTCTTC. Protein: CAGSQESVPNNEQFF.

DNA for the CDR3: TGTGCCAGCAGTGACGGACAGCGAAACTATGGCTACACCTTC. This translates into CASSDGQRNYGYTF. The chain uses TRBV2 and TRBJ1-2; D is possibly TRBD1 (6 bases). This CDR3 comprises 14 residues. Germline CDR1 is SNHLY and CDR2 is FYNNEI. The ends were cut back, 3 bases at V and 2 bases at J, with 10 bases in the middle.

The CDR3 loop is CSARGPGGAKNIQYF. CDR3 coding DNA: TGCAGTGCTAGAGGTCCAGGGGGGGCCAAAAACATTCAGTACTTC. The rearrangement links TRBV20-1 to TRBJ2-4, with D perhaps matching TRBD1 (7 bases). The V gene's germline CDR1 is DFQATT and CDR2 SNEGSKA (reference sequence). This CDR3 is built from 15 residues. V was shortened by 1 base and J by 1 base, with 11 bases between the two germline ends.

The chain recombines TRBV10-2 with TRBJ1-1; the D is unclear. Germline V gene lookup returns CDR1 WSHSY and CDR2 SAAADI. Trimming removed 7 bases from V and 4 bases from J, with 19 bases in between. The CDR3 loop spans 15 amino acids. The CDR3: CASTPPPDVGTEAFF. The CDR3 DNA is TGCGCCAGCACCCCGCCCCCGGATGTAGGCACTGAAGCTTTCTTT.

This chain joins TRBV6-1 and TRBJ1-1, with D possibly TRBD1 on 6 matching bases. This CDR3 is 15 amino acids long. V was cut by 5 bases and J by 2 bases, with 15 bases left in between. Per germline, CDR1 MNHNS and CDR2 SASEGT. CDR3 sequence: CASSNPQGTNTEAFF. The CDR3 bases are TGTGCCAGCAGTAATCCACAGGGAACCAACACTGAAGCTTTCTTT.

This clonotype showed up just a few times. The V and J genes are TRBV4-1 and TRBJ2-3, with 10 bases aligning to TRBD2. This CDR3 comprises 16 residues. V was pared by 1 base and J by 5 bases, with 6 bases of the junction left unmatched. The germline gives CDR1 MGHRA, CDR2 YSYEKL. The CDR3 loop reads CASSQVAPSGRDTQYF. CDR3 DNA: TGCGCCAGCAGCCAAGTGGCGCCTAGCGGGAGAGATACGCAGTATTTT.

The chain carries TRBV18 and TRBJ2-1; the match to TRBD2 covers 8 bases. The junction had 6 bases not matched to a gene; V was cut back by 5 bases and J by 6 bases. From germline, CDR1 is KGHSH and CDR2 LQKENI. This CDR3 contains 14 residues. The chain's CDR3 is CASSAGTRSNEQFF. Here the CDR3 DNA reads TGTGCCAGCTCAGCCGGGACTAGGTCCAATGAGCAGTTCTTC.